What follows is one T cell receptor beta chain and its context. What it recognizes is unknown. This specimen belongs to a study of response to subunit inactivated influenza vaccine. Overall study results and limits: Authors suggested each seasonal flu vaccination may recruit only limited numbers of new T cells.

From the RT-PCR reads, TCRdb called clonotypes with MiXCR, one entry per CDR3 protein. The sample carries 630,000 or so distinct CDR3 sequences, 15% to 17% recorded once. The germline V gene has CDR1 SNHLY and CDR2 FYNNEI. The CDR3 spans 13 residues. J gave up 7 bases and V 8 bases, and 2 bases lay outside the gene matches. Source: PBMCs from blood, taken 11 to 12 days after vaccination. The receptor was derived from a middle-aged man who received an inactivated influenza vaccine. This chain connects TRBV2 to TRBJ2-1; 13 bases align to TRBD2. CDR3 sequence reads: CASGTSGTNEQFF. The CDR3 DNA sequence: TGTGCCAGCGGGACTAGCGGGACAAATGAGCAGTTCTTC.